These T cell receptor beta chains were read from a single sample in a study of blood T cell repertoires in COVID-19. Data came from immunoSEQ multiplex PCR; TCRdb stores just in-frame clones and leaves some out. The top ten hold approximately 1.5% of the sample, which has 350,000 to 450,000 clones, about 88% seen once. The sample comprised PBMCs or T cells enriched from blood (not recorded which). The receptors were sampled from a woman under 30 who had been exposed to COVID-19. Both conserved end residues are part of each CDR3. The order of the fields is J gene, V gene, D gene, clone size, CDR3 DNA, CDR3 protein. The D gene is left open where the match is weak. Rows give clone size only sometimes, using once, few, many, or a class for an expanded clone.

TRBJ2-2 TRBV29-1 TRBD1 NA TGCAGCGTTAACTCCCGGGACAGGGACACCGGGGAGCTGTTTTTT CSVNSRDRDTGELFF
TRBJ1-5 TRBV6-5 TRBD1 NA TGTGCCACAAGGGTTGTTGGACAGGGCAATCAGCCCCAGCATTTT CATRVVGQGNQPQHF
TRBJ2-1 TRBV14 NA NA TGTGCCAGCAGCCAAGTTTTTAGGAGAGAGCAGTTCTTC CASSQVFRREQFF
TRBJ2-7 TRBV14 TRBD2 NA TGTGCCAGCAGCCAAGGTCAGCGGGGTCCCTACGAGCAGTACTTC CASSQGQRGPYEQYF
TRBJ1-4 TRBV5-1 NA NA TGCGCCAGCAGTTTAGGACAGATTGCAACTAATGAAAAACTGTTTTTT CASSLGQIATNEKLFF
TRBJ2-1 TRBV9 TRBD2 NA TGTGCCAGCAGCGAGGGGACTAGCGGTAATGAGCAGTTCTTC CASSEGTSGNEQFF
TRBJ2-7 TRBV27 TRBD1 NA TGTGCCAGCAGTTTATCTCCGACAGGGGGCCGCTACGAGCAGTACTTC CASSLSPTGGRYEQYF
TRBJ2-5 TRBV4-3 TRBD1 NA TGCGCCAGCAGCGGATTAGGGACAGGGCGAGAGACCCAGTACTTC CASSGLGTGRETQYF
TRBJ1-1 TRBV28 NA NA TGTGCCAGCAGTTTAGTACAGGAGTGGACTGAAGCTTTCTTT CASSLVQEWTEAFF
TRBJ2-6 TRBV5-6 TRBD1 NA TGTGCCAGCAGCTCGACAGGGGCTGGGGCCAACGTCCTGACTTTC CASSSTGAGANVLTF
TRBJ2-7 TRBV7-2 TRBD1 NA TGTGCCAGCAGCTTAGATTCCAACAGGGGGCTTGAGCAGTACTTC CASSLDSNRGLEQYF
TRBJ2-7 TRBV28 NA once TGTGCCAGCAGTTTACTCGGGTGGGAGCGGGAGCAGTACTTC CASSLLGWEREQYF
TRBJ2-7 TRBV28 TRBD1 NA TGTGCCAGCAGTTCCGGGACAGTGGATTACGAGCAGTACTTC CASSSGTVDYEQYF
TRBJ1-4 TRBV21-1 NA NA TGTGCCAGCAGCAATGGGGGCGAGAGTAATGAAAAACTGTTTTTT CASSNGGESNEKLFF
TRBJ1-1 TRBV28 NA NA TGTGCCAGCAGTTTACCAACCGGGCCCAGGGCAAACGAAGCTTTCTTT CASSLPTGPRANEAFF
TRBJ2-1 TRBV7-2 TRBD1 NA TGTGCCAGCAGCGCGCCGGGACAGGGGTATGAGCAGTTCTTC CASSAPGQGYEQFF
TRBJ2-7 TRBV27 TRBD1 once TGTGCCAGCAGTTTATACGACAGGGGTGCCCACGAGCAGTACTTC CASSLYDRGAHEQYF
TRBJ1-1 TRBV2 TRBD1 once TGTGCCATGGGACAGGGATCCGTATACACTGAAGCTTTCTTT CAMGQGSVYTEAFF
TRBJ2-3 TRBV4-1 NA NA TGCGCCAGCAGATCGAAAGTAGTGTTGGCTCAGGATGGGACAGATACGCAGTATTTT CASRSKVVLAQDGTDTQYF
TRBJ2-6 TRBV18 NA NA TGTGCCAGCTCACCATCCATCGGCTCTGGGGCCAACGTCCTGACTTTC CASSPSIGSGANVLTF
TRBJ1-2 TRBV4-1 TRBD1 NA TGCGCCAGCAGCCAAGCAGGGACAGGGGCCTATGGCTACACCTTC CASSQAGTGAYGYTF
TRBJ2-1 TRBV6-5 NA NA TGTGCCAGCAGTTACTCTCGGACTAACGTCGACGGTGAGCAGTTCTTC CASSYSRTNVDGEQFF
TRBJ1-5 TRBV5-6 TRBD1 few TGTGCCAGCAGCTTCAGGCCAGGGGGAGTCGGCAATCAGCCCCAGCATTTT CASSFRPGGVGNQPQHF
TRBJ1-5 TRBV27 NA NA TGTGCCAGCAGTTTGACAGCTTATAGCAATCAGCCCCAGCATTTT CASSLTAYSNQPQHF
TRBJ1-1 TRBV27 NA NA TGTGCCAGCAGTTTGTCAGTTAACACTGAAGCTTTCTTT CASSLSVNTEAFF
TRBJ1-2 TRBV5-5 TRBD1 NA TGTGCCAGCAGATGGGACAGTGAGGATGGCTACACCTTC CASRWDSEDGYTF
TRBJ2-3 TRBV5-1 NA NA TGCGCCAGCAGCTTGGTTGGGGCTGGCACAGATACGCAGTATTTT CASSLVGAGTDTQYF
TRBJ2-7 TRBV7-9 NA few TGTGCCAGCAGCTCCGGTCCAACTCCCTACGAGCAGTACTTC CASSSGPTPYEQYF
TRBJ2-7 TRBV7-2 TRBD2 NA TGTGCCAGCAGCGCTCAGAGACTAGCGGGAGGCGACGAGCAGTACTTC CASSAQRLAGGDEQYF
TRBJ2-2 TRBV7-6 TRBD2 NA TGTGCCAGCAGCTTAGGGGGAGTTAGCGGGAGTGTACCCGGGGAGCTGTTTTTT CASSLGGVSGSVPGELFF
TRBJ1-2 TRBV28 NA NA TGTGCCAGCAGTAAAAAGGTGACAGCTTTTTATGGCTACACCTTC CASSKKVTAFYGYTF
TRBJ2-1 TRBV19 TRBD2 NA TGTGCCAGTGGGTGGAGCGGGGGGCCCAATGAGCAGTTCTTC CASGWSGGPNEQFF
TRBJ1-1 TRBV4-3 NA NA TGCGCCAGCAGCCACGGGGAGGGGGACACTGAAGCTTTCTTT CASSHGEGDTEAFF
TRBJ2-1 TRBV13 NA NA TGTGCCAGCAGCTTAGTATACAATGAGCAGTTCTTC CASSLVYNEQFF
TRBJ2-7 TRBV2 TRBD2 NA TGTGCCAGCAGTGAAGGGGGACTATTTAGGTACGAGCAGTACTTC CASSEGGLFRYEQYF
TRBJ1-2 TRBV7-3 TRBD1 NA TGTGCCAGCAGCCCCGGACAGGGGGCGTTTGGCTACACCTTC CASSPGQGAFGYTF
TRBJ1-1 TRBV27 NA NA TGTGCCAGCAGTTTATCTCCCAGGGGGAACACTGAAGCTTTCTTT CASSLSPRGNTEAFF
TRBJ2-7 TRBV7-9 TRBD1 NA TGTGCCAGCACCAAGGGGGCCATGTCACCCTACGAGCAGTACTTC CASTKGAMSPYEQYF
TRBJ2-1 TRBV3-1/TRBV3-2 NA once TGTGCCAGCAGCCATACTAGTGGCTCCTACAATGAGCAGTTCTTC CASSHTSGSYNEQFF
TRBJ1-1 TRBV27 TRBD1 few TGTGCCAGCAGCCCGCCGGACAGGTCGAACACTGAAGCTTTCTTT CASSPPDRSNTEAFF
TRBJ2-7 TRBV7-9 NA NA TGTGCCGCTGAGGACACATCCTACGAGCAGTACTTC CAAEDTSYEQYF
TRBJ2-7 TRBV2 TRBD1 NA TGTGCCAGCAGTTCGACAGGGGGTTTCTCCTACGAGCAGTACTTC CASSSTGGFSYEQYF